The 25 T cell receptor beta chains below all came from one sample that was sequenced in a study of blood T cell repertoires in COVID-19. TCRdb's table, derived via immunoSEQ multiplex PCR, lists solely in-frame clones and lacks some. Among some 150,000 clones listed, 88% were seen once. Input material: peripheral blood. These receptors were taken from a human donor in a cohort sampled during active COVID-19.

The gene calls are TRBV19 and TRBJ2-4, with D possibly being TRBD2 (5 bases). Germline CDR1 is LNHDA and CDR2 is SQIVND (reference sequence). V gave up 2 bases and J gave up 7 bases, with 9 bases separating them. The length of the CDR3 is 13 residues. The CDR3 loop is CASSISRENIQYF. The DNA of the CDR3 is TGTGCCAGTAGTATAAGTAGGGAGAACATTCAGTACTTC.

The CDR3 DNA is TGTGCCAGCAGCCAAGATAACAGTCCCTCCTACAATGAGCAGTTCTTC. It translates to CASSQDNSPSYNEQFF. The chain carries TRBV3-1 (or the pseudogene TRBV3-2) and TRBJ2-1; no clear D. Germline lookup yields CDR1 LGHDT and CDR2 YNNKEL (reference sequence). The CDR3 spans 16 residues. V was trimmed by 0 bases and J by 0 bases, leaving 9 bases between them.

The rearrangement uses TRBV4-3 and TRBJ1-3, with D unresolved. Germline V lookup: CDR1 LGHNA, CDR2 YSLEER. CDR3 length: 16 amino acids. V gave up 0 bases and J gave up 0 bases, with 9 bases separating them. The CDR3 protein is CASSQEAVFSGNTIYF. The CDR3 DNA is TGCGCCAGCAGCCAAGAGGCAGTATTCTCTGGAAACACCATATATTTT.

The rearrangement links TRBV6-2 or TRBV6-3 to TRBJ2-1; possibly TRBD2 for D (6 bases). Trimming took 2 bases from V and 10 from J, leaving 6 bases between them. CDR3 length: 11 residues. Germline CDR1 MNHEY, CDR2 SVGEGT. The CDR3 sequence: CASSYAGEQFF. CDR3 in DNA: TGTGCCAGCAGTTACGCGGGGGAGCAGTTCTTC.

This chain links TRBV2 with TRBJ2-5, with 10 nucleotides matching TRBD2. The germline V gene has CDR1 SNHLY and CDR2 FYNNEI. The CDR3 length is 16 residues. After removal of 11 bases from V and 3 bases from J, the junction contained 15 bases not matched to a gene. The CDR3 DNA is TGTGCCCTCACCCGTCGGACTAGCGGTGGAAAAGAGACCCAGTACTTC. Its translation is CALTRRTSGGKETQYF.

The chain has TRBV7-9 and TRBJ1-1; D gene uncertain. V was pared by 0 bases and J by 4 bases, with 6 bases between. The CDR3 consists of 13 residues. CDR1 and CDR2 from the germline V gene are SEHNR and FQNEAQ (reference sequence). CDR3 protein: CASSLALATEAFF. The DNA of the CDR3 is TGTGCCAGCAGCTTAGCTTTGGCCACTGAAGCTTTCTTT.

The chain joins TRBV4-1 to TRBJ2-1, with D hard to call. This CDR3 contains 13 residues. Trimming removed 0 bases from V and 9 bases from J, with 9 bases in between. Germline V gene lookup returns CDR1 MGHRA and CDR2 YSYEKL. This CDR3 is CASSQDVVVEQFF. The DNA of the CDR3 is TGCGCCAGCAGCCAAGATGTAGTTGTTGAGCAGTTCTTC.

The genes are TRBV30 and TRBJ1-6; no reliable D call. Germline V gene data show CDR1 as GTSNPN and CDR2 as SVGIG (reference sequence). The length of the CDR3 is 12 residues. The V end was cut by 1 base, the J end by 14 bases, with 12 bases between. CDR3 loop: CAWSAALGSLHF. The CDR3 bases are TGTGCCTGGAGTGCTGCCCTGGGCTCCCTCCACTTT.

The J gene is TRBJ2-3, the V gene TRBV19, with TRBD2 identical over 8 bases. The length of the CDR3 is 15 residues. Germline V CDR1 and CDR2: LNHDA, SQIVND (reference sequence). After removal of 6 bases from V and 4 bases from J, the junction contained 9 bases not matched to a gene. The CDR3 coding sequence is TGTGCCAGTAGCCGTAGCGGGGTCCTGGCAGATACGCAGTATTTT. Translation: CASSRSGVLADTQYF.

The rearrangement joins TRBV11-2 to TRBJ2-7; D might be TRBD1 (6 bases). Germline-derived CDR1 and CDR2 are SGHAT and FQNNGV. The V end lost 5 bases, the J end lost 2 bases, and 10 bases lay between the germline ends. The CDR3 consists of 13 residues. The CDR3 is CASSGGEAYEQYF. The CDR3 DNA reads TGTGCCAGCAGCGGGGGCGAAGCCTACGAGCAGTACTTC.

The V and J genes are TRBV19 and TRBJ2-5, with 9 positions matching TRBD1. Germline V lookup: CDR1 LNHDA, CDR2 SQIVND (reference sequence). The trim removed 4 bases at V and 5 bases at J, leaving 8 bases unmatched. CDR3 length equals 15 residues. CDR3 protein: CASSTVGTGTETQYF. The CDR3 DNA follows: TGTGCCAGTAGTACCGTCGGGACAGGGACTGAGACCCAGTACTTC.

Concerning this clone itself: The junction and the germline gene differ at one end; a read error may be behind it. The V and J genes are TRBV7-9 and TRBJ1-2; TRBD1 agrees at 10 bases. This CDR3 has 19 residues. CDR1 and CDR2 from the germline V gene are SEHNR and FQNEAQ (reference sequence). CDR3 DNA sequence: TGTGTCAGCACAACGGACGGACAGGGGGATTATCGGAATAACTATGGCTACACCTTC. Its translation is CVSTTDGQGDYRNNYGYTF.

This chain joins TRBV4-2 and TRBJ2-1, with D perhaps matching TRBD1 (6 bases). Germline assignment: CDR1 LGHNA and CDR2 YNFKEQ. V shed 2 bases and J shed 0 bases, with 14 bases lying between them. The length of the CDR3 is 17 residues. The CDR3 DNA follows: TGTGCCAGCAGCCAAAAAGCCGGGACAACCTCCTACAATGAGCAGTTCTTC. Translating it yields CASSQKAGTTSYNEQFF.

This chain connects TRBV4-1 to TRBJ2-2; TRBD1 matches at 7 bases. The length of the CDR3 is 16 residues. Per germline, CDR1 MGHRA and CDR2 YSYEKL. The J segment lost 2 bases and the V segment lost 5 bases, leaving 8 bases of the junction unmatched. CDR3 loop: CASSDTGTVNTGELFF. The DNA for the CDR3 is TGCGCCAGCAGCGACACGGGGACAGTTAACACCGGGGAGCTGTTTTTT.

This clone was counted once. The V and J genes are TRBV7-2 and TRBJ2-2, with D possibly matching TRBD2 (6 bases). Germline-derived CDR1 and CDR2 are SGHTA and FQGNSA. Trimming left V 5 bases short and J 8 bases short, with 15 bases between. The CDR3 is 14 amino acids. The CDR3 coding sequence is TGTGCCAGCAGCCCACCCTCGGGGGTAGGGGAGCTGTTTTTT. Protein: CASSPPSGVGELFF.

In its sample, this clone was seen once. V is TRBV30 and J is TRBJ2-3; D not certain. Per the germline V gene, CDR1 is GTSNPN and CDR2 is SVGIG (reference sequence). V dropped 0 bases and J dropped 8 bases, with 3 bases sitting between them. The CDR3 spans 10 residues. The CDR3 nucleotides read TGTGCCTGGAGTGTCAGTACGCAGTATTTT. This sequence encodes CAWSVSTQYF.

This rearrangement joins TRBV2 to TRBJ2-1; a possible D gene is TRBD1 (5 bases). The length of the CDR3 is 13 residues. Trimming stripped 6 bases from V and 2 bases from J, with 8 bases between. Germline values: CDR1 SNHLY, CDR2 FYNNEI. The CDR3 is CASSLGPYNEQFF. The CDR3 DNA sequence: TGTGCCAGCAGCTTGGGGCCCTACAATGAGCAGTTCTTC.

This clone appeared a few times. The rearrangement uses TRBV5-6 and TRBJ2-7; the D is unclear. Trimming stripped 1 base from V and 4 bases from J, with 15 bases between. Germline V gene data show CDR1 as SGHDT and CDR2 as YYEEEE. This CDR3 is built from 15 residues. CDR3 sequence reads: CASSLLQYIPYEQYF. Written as DNA, the CDR3 is TGTGCCAGCAGCTTGTTGCAGTACATCCCATACGAGCAGTACTTC. Filled out from reference TRBV5-6 and TRBJ2-7, the complete variable domain reads DAGVTQSPTHLIKTRGQQVTLRCSPKSGHDTVSWYQQALGQGPQFIFQYYEEEERQRGNFPDRFSGHQFPNYSSELNVNALLLGDSALYLCASSLLQYIPYEQYFGPGTRLTVT.

The chain joins TRBV18 to TRBJ1-1; a possible D gene is TRBD1 (6 bases). CDR1 and CDR2 from the germline V gene are KGHSH and LQKENI. V lost 8 bases, J lost 1 base, and 14 bases lay in between. The CDR3 totals 14 residues. This chain's CDR3 is CASQGQGANTEAFF. CDR3 DNA: TGTGCCAGCCAGGGGCAGGGAGCGAACACTGAAGCTTTCTTT. Based on the CDR3 plus reference TRBV18 and TRBJ1-1, the full variable domain is NAGVMQNPRHLVRRRGQEARLRCSPMKGHSHVYWYRQLPEEGLKFMVYLQKENIIDESGMPKERFSAEFPKEGPSILRIQQVVRGDSAAYFCASQGQGANTEAFFGQGTRLTVV.

The genes are TRBV28 and TRBJ1-5; D gene ambiguous. The V end was cut by 3 bases, the J end by 4 bases, with 13 bases between. The CDR3 totals 15 residues. Germline CDR1 MDHEN, CDR2 SYDVKM. The DNA for the CDR3 is TGTGCCAGCAGTTTCGTTACGGGGAGTAATCAGCCCCAGCATTTT. Amino acids: CASSFVTGSNQPQHF.

The rearrangement joins TRBV7-2 to TRBJ2-7; 8 positions match TRBD2. Germline values: CDR1 SGHTA, CDR2 FQGNSA. The CDR3 is made up of 17 amino acids. The V and J ends lost 2 bases and 0 bases, in that order; junction bases with no gene match: 9. This CDR3 reads CASSLWSRRGVSYEQYF. The CDR3 coding sequence is TGTGCCAGCAGCTTATGGTCGCGGCGGGGGGTCTCCTACGAGCAGTACTTC.

The chain uses TRBV19 and TRBJ1-2; D is perhaps TRBD1 (5 bases). This CDR3 has 14 amino acids. Trimming removed 6 bases at V and 6 bases at J, with 17 bases between. CDR1 is LNHDA, CDR2 SQIVND, per germline (reference sequence). CDR3 bases: TGTGCCAGTAGGACCTACCGCCAGGGCCATGGCTACACCTTC. Translating it yields CASRTYRQGHGYTF.

The rearrangement uses TRBV7-2 and TRBJ2-7; D perhaps matches TRBD1 (6 bases). The germline V gene has CDR1 SGHTA and CDR2 FQGNSA. The CDR3 runs 15 residues. The V gene lost 5 bases and the J gene lost 1 base, with 15 bases spanning the gap. CDR3: CASSPGTSVSYEQYF. The CDR3 DNA is TGTGCCAGCAGCCCCGGGACAAGTGTATCCTACGAGCAGTACTTC.

The chain is built from TRBV6-5 and TRBJ2-1, with a possible D match to TRBD1 (5 bases). The germline V and J ends were trimmed by 6 bases and 5 bases, with 17 bases remaining between them. CDR1 MNHEY and CDR2 SVGAGI come from the germline V gene. The length of the CDR3 is 15 residues. In DNA form, the CDR3 reads TGTGCCAGCAGCTCCGGTGGGCAGGGTAACAATGAGCAGTTCTTC. Translation gives CASSSGGQGNNEQFF.

V is TRBV5-1 and J is TRBJ2-1, with 7 bases matching TRBD1. Trimming removed 4 bases from V and 6 bases from J; junction bases left unmatched: 13. The CDR3 is made up of 16 amino acids. CDR1 and CDR2 (germline): SGHRS, YFSETQ. The CDR3 spells CASSKEGALSVNEQFF. In DNA form, the CDR3 reads TGCGCCAGCAGCAAAGAGGGGGCCCTCTCAGTCAATGAGCAGTTCTTC.